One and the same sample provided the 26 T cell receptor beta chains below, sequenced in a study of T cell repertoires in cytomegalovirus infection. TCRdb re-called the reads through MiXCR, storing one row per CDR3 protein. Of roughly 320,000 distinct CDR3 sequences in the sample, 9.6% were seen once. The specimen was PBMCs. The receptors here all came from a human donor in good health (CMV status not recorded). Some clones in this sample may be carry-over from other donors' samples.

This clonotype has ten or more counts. The CDR3 DNA reads as TGTGCCAGCAAATCAACCGACAGGTTCCGGTTCTTC. Its protein is CASKSTDRFRFF. The gene calls are TRBV6-2 or TRBV6-3 and TRBJ2-1, with TRBD1 as a possible D gene (6 bases). CDR1 is MNHEY, CDR2 SVGEGT, per germline. V lost 7 bases to trimming and J lost 15 bases, with 19 bases between them. The length of the CDR3 is 12 residues.

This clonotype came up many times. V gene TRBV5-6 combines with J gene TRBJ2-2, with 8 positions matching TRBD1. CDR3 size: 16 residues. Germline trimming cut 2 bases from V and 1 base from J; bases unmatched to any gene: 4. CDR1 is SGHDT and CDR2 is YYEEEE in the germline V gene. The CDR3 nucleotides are TGTGCCAGCAGCTTCCCCGGGACAGGGAACACCGGGGAGCTGTTTTTT. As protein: CASSFPGTGNTGELFF.

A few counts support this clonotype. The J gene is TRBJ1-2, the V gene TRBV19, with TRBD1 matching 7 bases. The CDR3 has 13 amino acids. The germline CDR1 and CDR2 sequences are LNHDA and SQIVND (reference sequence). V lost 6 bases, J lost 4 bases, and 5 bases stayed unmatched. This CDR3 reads CASRKQGTYGYTF. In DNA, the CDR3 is TGTGCCAGTAGGAAACAGGGGACCTATGGCTACACCTTC.

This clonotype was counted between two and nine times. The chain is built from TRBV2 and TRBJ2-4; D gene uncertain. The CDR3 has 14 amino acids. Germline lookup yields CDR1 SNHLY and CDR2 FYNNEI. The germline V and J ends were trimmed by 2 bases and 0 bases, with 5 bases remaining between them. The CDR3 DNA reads TGTGCCAGCAGTGAACTGCTAGCCAAAAACATTCAGTACTTC. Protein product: CASSELLAKNIQYF.

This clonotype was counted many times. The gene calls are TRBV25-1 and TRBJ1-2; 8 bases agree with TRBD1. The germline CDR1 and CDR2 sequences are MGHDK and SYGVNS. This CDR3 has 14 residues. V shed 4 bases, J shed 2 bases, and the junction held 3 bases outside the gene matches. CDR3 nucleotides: TGTGCCAGCAGTGTCTCAGGGGGCAACTATGGCTACACCTTC. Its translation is CASSVSGGNYGYTF.

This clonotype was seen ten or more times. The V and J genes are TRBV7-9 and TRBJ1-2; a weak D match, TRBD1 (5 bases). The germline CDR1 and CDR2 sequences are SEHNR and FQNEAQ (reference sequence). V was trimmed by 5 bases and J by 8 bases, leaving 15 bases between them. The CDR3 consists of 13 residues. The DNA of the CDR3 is TGTGCCAGCAGCCCGCCCGGGACGAAAGGCTACACCTTC. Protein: CASSPPGTKGYTF.

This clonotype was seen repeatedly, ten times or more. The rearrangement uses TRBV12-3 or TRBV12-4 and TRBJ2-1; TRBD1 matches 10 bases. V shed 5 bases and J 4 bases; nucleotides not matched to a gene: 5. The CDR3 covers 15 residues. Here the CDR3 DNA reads TGTGCCAGCAGTAACCCGGGACAGGGGTACAATGAGCAGTTCTTC. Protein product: CASSNPGQGYNEQFF.

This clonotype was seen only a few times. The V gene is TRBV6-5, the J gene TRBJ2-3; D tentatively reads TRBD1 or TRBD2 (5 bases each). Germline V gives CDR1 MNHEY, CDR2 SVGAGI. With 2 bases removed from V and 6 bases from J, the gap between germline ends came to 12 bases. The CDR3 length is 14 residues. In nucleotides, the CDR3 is TGTGCCAGCAGTTACCGGGACCCCGCGGATACGCAGTATTTT. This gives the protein CASSYRDPADTQYF.

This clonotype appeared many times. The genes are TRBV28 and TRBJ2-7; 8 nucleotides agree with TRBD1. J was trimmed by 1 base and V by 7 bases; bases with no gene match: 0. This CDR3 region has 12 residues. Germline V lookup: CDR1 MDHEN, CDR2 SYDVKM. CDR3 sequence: CASNRGSYEQYV. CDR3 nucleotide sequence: TGTGCCAGCAACAGGGGGTCCTACGAGCAGTACGTC.

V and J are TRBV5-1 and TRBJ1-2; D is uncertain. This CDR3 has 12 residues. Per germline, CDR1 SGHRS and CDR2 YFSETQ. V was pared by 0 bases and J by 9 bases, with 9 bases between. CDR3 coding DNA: TGCGCCAGCAGCTTGGATACTGCGCGCTACACCTTC. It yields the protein CASSLDTARYTF.

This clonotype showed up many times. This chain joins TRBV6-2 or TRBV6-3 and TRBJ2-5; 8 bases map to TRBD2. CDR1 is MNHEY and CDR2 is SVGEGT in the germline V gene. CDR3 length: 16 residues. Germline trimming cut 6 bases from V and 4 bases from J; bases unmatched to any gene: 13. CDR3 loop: CASSDPLRGGVETQYF. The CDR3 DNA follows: TGTGCCAGCAGCGACCCTCTACGGGGGGGAGTAGAGACCCAGTACTTC.

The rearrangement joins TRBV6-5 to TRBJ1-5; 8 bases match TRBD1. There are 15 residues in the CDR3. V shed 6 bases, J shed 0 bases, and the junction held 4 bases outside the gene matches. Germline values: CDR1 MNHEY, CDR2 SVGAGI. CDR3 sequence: CASRTGAYSNQPQHF. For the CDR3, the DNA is TGTGCCAGCAGGACAGGGGCTTATAGCAATCAGCCCCAGCATTTT.

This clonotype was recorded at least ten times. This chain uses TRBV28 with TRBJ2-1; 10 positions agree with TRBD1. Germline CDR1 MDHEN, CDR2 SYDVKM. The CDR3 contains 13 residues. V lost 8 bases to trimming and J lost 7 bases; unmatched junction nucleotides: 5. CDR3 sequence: CASRRTGGNEQFF. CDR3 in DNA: TGTGCCAGCCGTCGGACAGGGGGGAATGAGCAGTTCTTC. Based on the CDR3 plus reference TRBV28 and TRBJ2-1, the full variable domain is DVKVTQSSRYLVKRTGEKVFLECVQDMDHENMFWYRQDPGLGLRLIYFSYDVKMKEKGDIPEGYSVSREKKERFSLILESASTNQTSMYLCASRRTGGNEQFFGPGTRLTVL.

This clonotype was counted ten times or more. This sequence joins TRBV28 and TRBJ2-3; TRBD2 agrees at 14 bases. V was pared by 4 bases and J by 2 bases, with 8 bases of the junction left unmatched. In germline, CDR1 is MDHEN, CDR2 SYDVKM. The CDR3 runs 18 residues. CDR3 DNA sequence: TGTGCCAGCAGTTCCGGGACTAGCGGGGGACACCTCACAGATACGCAGTATTTT. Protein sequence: CASSSGTSGGHLTDTQYF.

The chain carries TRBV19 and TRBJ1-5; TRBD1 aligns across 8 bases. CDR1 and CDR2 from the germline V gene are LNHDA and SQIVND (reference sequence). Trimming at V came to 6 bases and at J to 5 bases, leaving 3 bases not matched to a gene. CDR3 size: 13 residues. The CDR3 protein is CASRQGADQPQHF. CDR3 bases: TGTGCCAGTAGGCAGGGGGCCGATCAGCCCCAGCATTTT.

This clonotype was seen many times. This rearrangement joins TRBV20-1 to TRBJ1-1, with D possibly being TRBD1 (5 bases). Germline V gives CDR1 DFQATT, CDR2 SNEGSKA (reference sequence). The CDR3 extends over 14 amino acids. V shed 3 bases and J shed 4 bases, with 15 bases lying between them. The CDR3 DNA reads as TGCAGTGCTAGTGTGCAGGGTGGTGTCACTGAAGCTTTCTTT. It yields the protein CSASVQGGVTEAFF.

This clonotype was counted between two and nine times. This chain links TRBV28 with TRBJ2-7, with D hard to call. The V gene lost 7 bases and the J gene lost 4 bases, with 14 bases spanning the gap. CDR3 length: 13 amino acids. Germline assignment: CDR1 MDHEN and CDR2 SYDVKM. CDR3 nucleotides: TGTGCCAGCAACTCAGGAATAGGTTACGAGCAGTACGTC. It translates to CASNSGIGYEQYV.

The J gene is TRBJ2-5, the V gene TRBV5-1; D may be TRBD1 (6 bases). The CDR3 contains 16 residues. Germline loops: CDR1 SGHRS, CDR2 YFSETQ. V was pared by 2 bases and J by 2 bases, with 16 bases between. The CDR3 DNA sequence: TGCGCCAGCAGCTTCCTCGGGACAACCCTACAAGAGACCCAGTACTTC. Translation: CASSFLGTTLQETQYF.

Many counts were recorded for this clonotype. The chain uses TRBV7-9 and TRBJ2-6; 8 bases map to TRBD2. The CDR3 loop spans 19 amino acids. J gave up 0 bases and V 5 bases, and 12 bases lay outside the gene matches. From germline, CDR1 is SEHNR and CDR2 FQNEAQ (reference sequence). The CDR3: CASSRRGGEFVSGANVLTF. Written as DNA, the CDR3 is TGTGCCAGCAGCCGCCGGGGGGGCGAGTTTGTCTCTGGGGCCAACGTCCTGACTTTC.

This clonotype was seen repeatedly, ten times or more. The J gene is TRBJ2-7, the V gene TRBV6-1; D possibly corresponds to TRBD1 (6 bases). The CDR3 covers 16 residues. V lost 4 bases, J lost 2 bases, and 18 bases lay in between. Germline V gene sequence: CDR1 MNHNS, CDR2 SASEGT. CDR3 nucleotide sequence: TGTGCCAGCAGTGGGCTTACAGGGACCGTCCCCTACGAGCAGTACGTC. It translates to CASSGLTGTVPYEQYV.

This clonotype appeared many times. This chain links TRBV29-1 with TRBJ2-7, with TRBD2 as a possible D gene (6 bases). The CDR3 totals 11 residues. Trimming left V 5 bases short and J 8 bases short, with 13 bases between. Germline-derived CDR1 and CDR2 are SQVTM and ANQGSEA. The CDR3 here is CSVTTGEKQYF. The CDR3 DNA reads TGCAGCGTTACCACGGGGGAAAAGCAGTACTTC.

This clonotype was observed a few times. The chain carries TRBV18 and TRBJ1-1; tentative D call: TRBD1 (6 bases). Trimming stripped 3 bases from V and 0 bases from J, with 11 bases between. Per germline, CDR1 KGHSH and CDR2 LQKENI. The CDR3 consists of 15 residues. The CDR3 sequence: CASSPRQGMNTEAFF. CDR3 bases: TGTGCCAGCTCACCTCGGCAGGGGATGAACACTGAAGCTTTCTTT.

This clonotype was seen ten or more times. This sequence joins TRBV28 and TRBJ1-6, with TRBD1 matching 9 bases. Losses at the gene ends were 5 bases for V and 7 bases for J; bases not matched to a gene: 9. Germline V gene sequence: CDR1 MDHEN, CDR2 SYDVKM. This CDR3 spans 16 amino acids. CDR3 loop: CASSPPSTGGNSPLHF. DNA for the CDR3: TGTGCCAGCAGTCCCCCCTCCACAGGGGGCAATTCACCCCTCCACTTT.

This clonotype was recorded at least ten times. CDR3: CASRAGRGYEQYV. CDR3 nucleotide sequence: TGTGCCAGCAGGGCAGGTAGGGGTTACGAGCAGTACGTC. The rearrangement uses TRBV6-1 and TRBJ2-7, with a possible D match to TRBD1 (5 bases). The CDR3 has 13 amino acids. Per germline, CDR1 MNHNS and CDR2 SASEGT. V lost 6 bases to trimming and J lost 4 bases, with 13 bases between them.

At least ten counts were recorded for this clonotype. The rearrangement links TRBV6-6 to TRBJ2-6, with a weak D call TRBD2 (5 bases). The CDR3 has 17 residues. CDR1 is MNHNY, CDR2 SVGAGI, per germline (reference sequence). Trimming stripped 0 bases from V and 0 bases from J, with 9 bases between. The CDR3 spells CASSYSRAASGANVLTF. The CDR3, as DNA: TGTGCCAGCAGTTACTCGAGGGCCGCCTCTGGGGCCAACGTCCTGACTTTC.

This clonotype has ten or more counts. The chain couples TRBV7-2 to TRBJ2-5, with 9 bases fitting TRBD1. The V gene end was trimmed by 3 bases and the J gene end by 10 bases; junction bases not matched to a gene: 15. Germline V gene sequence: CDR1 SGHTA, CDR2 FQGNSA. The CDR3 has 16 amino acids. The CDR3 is CASSLTGTGLPGDQYF. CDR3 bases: TGTGCCAGCAGCTTGACCGGGACAGGGCTTCCTGGGGACCAGTACTTC. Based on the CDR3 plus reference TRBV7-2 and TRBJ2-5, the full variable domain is GAGVSQSPSNKVTEKGKDVELRCDPISGHTALYWYRQSLGQGLEFLIYFQGNSAPDKSGLPSDRFSAERTGGSVSTLTIQRTQQEDSAVYLCASSLTGTGLPGDQYFGPGTRLLVL.